One sample yielded the 6 T cell receptor beta chains listed below, sequenced in a study of T cell responses to AZD1222 COVID-19 vaccine. Some clones are missing from TCRdb's copy, which holds only in-frame ones; the method was immunoSEQ multiplex PCR. This sample has 150,000 to 160,000 clones; 86% occur once, and the top ten carry 5.5% to 6%. The sequencing here drew on peripheral blood, taken on day 0 of MenACWY control vaccination. The receptors originated from an adult in good health.

Points on this clone: Other DNA sequences from this sample encode an identical CDR3 as well. The V and J genes are TRBV28 and TRBJ1-1; weak D call: TRBD1 (6 bases). Looked up from germline, CDR1 is MDHEN and CDR2 is SYDVKM. There are 14 residues in the CDR3. Trimming left V 4 bases short and J 0 bases short, with 9 bases between. The DNA of the CDR3 is TGTGCCAGCAGTTCGACAGGCTTGAACACTGAAGCTTTCTTT. Translation: CASSSTGLNTEAFF. The full variable domain, with the rest looked up from reference TRBV28 and TRBJ1-1, is DVKVTQSSRYLVKRTGEKVFLECVQDMDHENMFWYRQDPGLGLRLIYFSYDVKMKEKGDIPEGYSVSREKKERFSLILESASTNQTSMYLCASSSTGLNTEAFFGQGTRLTVV.

CDR3 sequence reads: CASSLVREQYF. In DNA form, the CDR3 reads TGTGCCAGCAGCTTAGTCCGGGAGCAGTACTTC. The rearrangement links TRBV11-3 to TRBJ2-7; D ambiguous. The CDR3 is made up of 11 amino acids. V was trimmed by 1 base and J by 7 bases, leaving 5 bases between them. Germline V lookup: CDR1 SGHNT, CDR2 YENEEA. Supplemented by reference TRBV11-3 and TRBJ2-7, the full variable domain reads EAGVVQSPRYKIIEKKQPVAFWCNPISGHNTLYWYLQNLGQGPELLIRYENEEAVDDSQLPKDRFSAERLKGVDSTLKIQPAELGDSAVYLCASSLVREQYFGPGTRLTVT.

This chain uses TRBV5-5 with TRBJ2-7, with 8 positions matching TRBD1. Germline V gene sequence: CDR1 SGHKS, CDR2 YYEKEE (reference sequence). The CDR3 sequence is 13 residues long. After removal of 2 bases from V and 7 bases from J, the junction contained 5 bases not matched to a gene. The CDR3 reads CASSLRTGREQYF. The CDR3 region has the DNA TGTGCCAGCAGCTTACGGACAGGGCGGGAGCAGTACTTC.

The J gene is TRBJ2-7, the V gene TRBV7-2, with TRBD2 identical over 7 bases. Germline CDR1 reads SGHTA; CDR2 reads FQGNSA. J was trimmed by 2 bases and V by 2 bases; bases with no gene match: 6. CDR3 length equals 15 residues. The chain's CDR3 is CASSLTSSGAYEQYF. In DNA form, the CDR3 reads TGTGCCAGCAGCTTAACTTCTAGCGGAGCCTACGAGCAGTACTTC.

This chain connects TRBV30 to TRBJ1-6; D possibly corresponds to TRBD1 (5 bases). This CDR3 comprises 10 residues. CDR1 and CDR2 from the germline V gene are GTSNPN and SVGIG (reference sequence). V dropped 8 bases and J dropped 7 bases, with 6 bases sitting between them. The CDR3 is CAGGNSPLHF. CDR3 DNA: TGTGCCGGGGGGAATTCACCCCTCCACTTT.

V and J are TRBV29-1 and TRBJ1-5, with D perhaps TRBD1 (5 bases). The CDR3 runs 12 residues. The germline gives CDR1 SQVTM, CDR2 ANQGSEA. With 4 bases removed from V and 2 bases from J, the gap between germline ends came to 6 bases. DNA for the CDR3: TGCAGCGTTGGGGGGGGCAATCAGCCCCAGCATTTT. Its protein product is CSVGGGNQPQHF.